The 13 T cell receptor beta chains below were found in one sample sequenced in a study of shared clonotypes between healthy human individuals. This table comes from immunoSEQ multiplex PCR, and its TCRdb copy is limited to in-frame clones, with some not included. The sample contains over 2 million clones, about 95% of which appear only once. Source material: naive CD4+ T cells sorted from blood. Subset defined: CD45RA+ positively selected. The receptors come from a man younger than 30 in good health.

V and J are TRBV7-9 and TRBJ2-1, with 9 nucleotides matching TRBD2. V was pared by 5 bases and J by 1 base, with 12 bases of the junction left unmatched. CDR1 SEHNR and CDR2 FQNEAQ come from the germline V gene (reference sequence). The CDR3 is made up of 18 amino acids. The CDR3 region is CASSRRGGLARSYNEQFF. Written as DNA, the CDR3 is TGTGCCAGCAGCCGTAGGGGGGGACTAGCTAGGTCCTACAATGAGCAGTTCTTC.

The rearrangement joins TRBV7-6 to TRBJ2-5; possible D gene TRBD1, 5 bases. V lost 0 bases and J 5 bases, leaving 13 bases between the germline ends. The CDR3 extends over 15 amino acids. The germline gives CDR1 SGHVS, CDR2 FNYEAQ. This CDR3 reads CASSLAAGFGETQYF. The CDR3 nucleotides are TGTGCCAGCAGCTTAGCGGCAGGGTTTGGGGAGACCCAGTACTTC.

The chain is built from TRBV7-2 and TRBJ2-6; D may match TRBD1 or TRBD2 (5 bases each). Germline V lookup: CDR1 SGHTA, CDR2 FQGNSA. Trimming shortened V by 8 bases and J by 1 base, and 15 bases separated the two germline ends. The CDR3 runs 16 residues. This CDR3 is CASLLGAGSGANVLTF. The CDR3, as DNA: TGTGCCAGCCTCTTAGGGGCGGGTTCTGGGGCCAACGTCCTGACTTTC.

There are many counts of this clone. The rearrangement links TRBV11-2 to TRBJ1-3; D gene ambiguous. Germline lookup yields CDR1 SGHAT and CDR2 FQNNGV. The CDR3 extends over 15 amino acids. The V gene lost 5 bases and the J gene lost 2 bases, with 13 bases spanning the gap. For the CDR3, the DNA is TGTGCCAGCAGCCCGCTAGGCAGTACTGGAAACACCATATATTTT. This encodes CASSPLGSTGNTIYF.

The V and J genes are TRBV10-3 and TRBJ1-2; a possible D gene is TRBD1 (6 bases). From germline, CDR1 is ENHRY and CDR2 SYGVKD. The CDR3 has 13 residues. Trimming removed 7 bases from V and 2 bases from J, with 11 bases in between. The CDR3 here is CAIKDRLNYGYTF. The CDR3 DNA sequence: TGTGCCATCAAAGACAGGCTCAACTATGGCTACACCTTC.

In its sample, this clone was seen many times. V and J are TRBV10-3 and TRBJ2-2; 8 positions match TRBD2. CDR1 and CDR2 (germline): ENHRY, SYGVKD. After removal of 4 bases from V and 0 bases from J, the junction contained 7 bases not matched to a gene. CDR3 length: 17 amino acids. Written as DNA, the CDR3 is TGTGCCATCAGTGTAACTAGCGGAGCACCGAACACCGGGGAGCTGTTTTTT. Translated, it gives CAISVTSGAPNTGELFF.

This chain joins TRBV10-3 and TRBJ2-6, with 9 nucleotides matching TRBD1. V was pared by 0 bases and J by 0 bases, with 9 bases of the junction left unmatched. The CDR3 runs 20 residues. Germline-derived CDR1 and CDR2 are ENHRY and SYGVKD. CDR3: CAISESGLGQGYSGANVLTF. CDR3 coding DNA: TGTGCCATCAGTGAGTCGGGTTTGGGACAGGGTTACTCTGGGGCCAACGTCCTGACTTTC.

The chain employs TRBV6-5 and TRBJ2-1; unclear D gene. This CDR3 region has 14 residues. V was shortened by 3 bases and J by 9 bases, with 15 bases between the two germline ends. Germline V gene data show CDR1 as MNHEY and CDR2 as SVGAGI. The CDR3 region is CASSYSLGPGEQFF. For the CDR3, the DNA is TGTGCCAGCAGTTATTCTCTAGGGCCCGGTGAGCAGTTCTTC.

Concerning this clone: Other DNA sequences in this sample translate to the same CDR3. J is TRBJ1-2 and V is TRBV7-8, with D possibly being TRBD1 (5 bases). The germline gives CDR1 SGHVS, CDR2 FQNEAQ. The length of the CDR3 is 11 residues. V dropped 5 bases and J dropped 8 bases, with 9 bases sitting between them. CDR3 in DNA: TGTGCCAGCAGCCCCGGGGACGGCTACACCTTC. Protein: CASSPGDGYTF.

This clone was observed a single time. The chain carries TRBV4-1 and TRBJ1-1; 9 bases match TRBD1. Unmatched junction bases numbered 4, after V lost 2 bases and J lost 0 bases. Per germline, CDR1 MGHRA and CDR2 YSYEKL. This CDR3 region has 16 residues. The chain's CDR3 is CASSQKGQGLNTEAFF. DNA of the CDR3: TGCGCCAGCAGCCAAAAGGGACAGGGTTTGAACACTGAAGCTTTCTTT.

As to this clone: Other DNA sequences in this specimen translate into the identical CDR3. CDR3 residues: CASSRDRGRGEETQYF. CDR3 DNA: TGCGCCAGCAGCCGGGACAGGGGCAGGGGAGAAGAGACCCAGTACTTC. The gene calls are TRBV4-1 and TRBJ2-5; 10 bases match TRBD1. The CDR3 consists of 16 residues. The V segment lost 4 bases and the J segment 3 bases; nucleotides outside the gene matches: 8. Germline-derived CDR1 and CDR2 are MGHRA and YSYEKL.

V and J are TRBV5-1 and TRBJ2-7, with D tentatively TRBD2 (5 bases). This CDR3 is 13 amino acids long. Germline CDR1 and CDR2: SGHRS and YFSETQ. V lost 5 bases and J 0 bases, leaving 9 bases between the germline ends. CDR3 nucleotide sequence: TGCGCCAGCAGGAGGGATCGCTCCTACGAGCAGTACTTC. Amino acids: CASRRDRSYEQYF.

CDR3 nucleotides: TGTGCCAGCACCAACCTAGGGGAGCTGTTTTTT. Residues: CASTNLGELFF. The rearrangement joins TRBV11-2 to TRBJ2-2; D gene uncertain. CDR1 and CDR2 (germline): SGHAT, FQNNGV. CDR3 length: 11 amino acids. Trimming left V 7 bases short and J 8 bases short, with 8 bases between.